These 10 T cell receptor beta chains originate from one sample sequenced in a study of T cell clones after liver transplantation. Profiling relied on immunoSEQ multiplex PCR, and the TCRdb table lists in-frame clones only, not all of them. The table includes 45,000 to 55,000 clones, roughly 84% detected once. The sample consisted of CD4+ T cells from blood, taken before liver transplant. These receptors were collected from a human donor who received a liver transplant.

Regarding this clone: An end of the junction differs from the germline gene, which may be a read error. The chain has TRBV6-1 and TRBJ1-3, with no clear D. Germline assignment: CDR1 MNHNS and CDR2 SASEGT. This CDR3 comprises 15 residues. CDR3 bases: TGTGCCAGCCGTGATCGGGGAAGCTCTGGAAACACCATATATTTT. Translated, it gives CASRDRGSSGNTIYF.

The rearrangement uses TRBV29-1 and TRBJ2-7; possible D gene TRBD2, 5 bases. V lost 2 bases and J lost 12, with 14 bases in between. Per germline, CDR1 SQVTM and CDR2 ANQGSEA. CDR3 length: 11 residues. The CDR3 nucleotides are TGCAGCGTTGAACAAGCGGCCCGGACGTACTTC. Its protein product is CSVEQAARTYF.

The chain uses TRBV18 and TRBJ1-1; a possible D gene is TRBD1 (5 bases). Germline assignment: CDR1 KGHSH and CDR2 LQKENI. This CDR3 comprises 14 residues. V lost 2 bases and J lost 1, with 8 bases in between. The CDR3 DNA sequence: TGTGCCAGCTCACCAGCGGACAAGAACACTGAAGCTTTCTTT. This sequence encodes CASSPADKNTEAFF.

The rearrangement links TRBV7-9 to TRBJ2-7; TRBD2 matches 14 bases. V lost 1 base, J lost 4 bases, and 9 bases stayed unmatched. Germline CDR1 is SEHNR and CDR2 is FQNEAQ (reference sequence). The CDR3 is 18 residues long. The CDR3 nucleotides read TGTGCCAGCAGCTTAGGGGGACTAGCGGGAGTTATAGATTACGAGCAGTACTTC. It yields the protein CASSLGGLAGVIDYEQYF.

The chain joins TRBV7-3 to TRBJ1-5, with 7 nucleotides matching TRBD1. V was clipped by 5 bases and J by 1 base; unmatched bases: 2. The germline CDR1 and CDR2 sequences are SGHTA and FQGTGA. The CDR3 runs to 14 residues. The CDR3 DNA sequence: TGTGCCAGCAGCCCAGGGGGGAGCAATCAGCCCCAGCATTTT. The encoded protein is CASSPGGSNQPQHF.

This chain uses TRBV6-1 with TRBJ2-5, with TRBD1 matching over 7 bases. Per the germline V gene, CDR1 is MNHNS and CDR2 is SASEGT. V gave up 6 bases and J gave up 1 base; unmatched junction bases: 5. This CDR3 is built from 14 residues. Here the CDR3 reads CASRMGTVQETQYF. The CDR3 region has the DNA TGTGCCAGCAGAATGGGGACAGTCCAAGAGACCCAGTACTTC.

V is TRBV6-5 and J is TRBJ2-1; D gene unclear. V shed 2 bases and J shed 8 bases, with 10 bases lying between them. The length of the CDR3 is 13 residues. The germline V gene has CDR1 MNHEY and CDR2 SVGAGI. CDR3 nucleotides: TGTGCCAGCAGTTACGGCAGATCCTATGAGCAGTTCTTC. It yields the protein CASSYGRSYEQFF.

The chain couples TRBV29-1 to TRBJ2-7; weak D call: TRBD2 (7 bases). The CDR3 consists of 13 residues. From germline, CDR1 is SQVTM and CDR2 ANQGSEA. V was trimmed by 4 bases and J by 6 bases, leaving 16 bases between them. The CDR3 DNA is TGCAGCGTTGGAGTGAGGGGGGGCGCCGAGCAGTACTTC. Translation: CSVGVRGGAEQYF.

CDR3 nucleotides: TGCGCCAGCAGCCGCCGGCTAGCGGGAGGGCCTGAGGAGACCCAGTACTTC. It specifies CASSRRLAGGPEETQYF. The chain uses TRBV4-3 and TRBJ2-5, with 12 bases lining up with TRBD2. The length of the CDR3 is 17 residues. J was trimmed by 5 bases and V by 4 bases; bases with no gene match: 11. From germline, CDR1 is LGHNA and CDR2 YSLEER.

The V and J genes are TRBV7-6 and TRBJ1-3, with D hard to call. Germline CDR1 reads SGHVS; CDR2 reads FNYEAQ. V lost 5 bases, J lost 1 base, and 3 bases lay in between. The CDR3 consists of 12 residues. CDR3 residues: CASSLSGNTIYF. Here the CDR3 DNA reads TGTGCCAGCAGCCTATCTGGAAACACCATATATTTT.